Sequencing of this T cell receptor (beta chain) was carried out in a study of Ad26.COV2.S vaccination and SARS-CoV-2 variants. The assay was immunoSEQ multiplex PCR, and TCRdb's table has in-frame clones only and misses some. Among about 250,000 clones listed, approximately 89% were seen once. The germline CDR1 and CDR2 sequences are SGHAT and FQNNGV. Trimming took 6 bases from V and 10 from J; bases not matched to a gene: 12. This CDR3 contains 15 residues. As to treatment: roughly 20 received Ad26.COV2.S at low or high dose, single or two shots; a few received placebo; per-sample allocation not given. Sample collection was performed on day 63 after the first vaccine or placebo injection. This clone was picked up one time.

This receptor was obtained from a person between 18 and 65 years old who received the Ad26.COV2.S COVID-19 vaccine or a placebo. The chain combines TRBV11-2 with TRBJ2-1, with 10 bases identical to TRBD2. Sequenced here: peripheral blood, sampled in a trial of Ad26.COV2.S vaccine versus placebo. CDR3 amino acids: CASRSLAGGLGEQFF. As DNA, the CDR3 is TGTGCCAGCAGAAGCTTAGCGGGAGGACTGGGAGAGCAGTTCTTC.